This TCR beta chain came from a study of T-cell memory formation after mild COVID-19. J lost 1 base, V lost 5 bases, and 3 bases had no gene match. The CDR3 contains 15 residues. Germline V gene sequence: CDR1 SGHTA, CDR2 FQGNSA. Via MiXCR, TCRdb re-called the 5' RACE reads, giving one row per CDR3 protein. The top ten hold around 28% of the sample, which has approximately 40,000 distinct CDR3 sequences, around 10% seen once. Sequencing used PBMCs or a T cell subset sorted from them (not recorded which). The chain recombines TRBV7-2 with TRBJ2-1; 9 positions agree with TRBD2. The sequence derives from a man aged 18 to 29 who had mild COVID-19 (a few samples of this study predate the infection). Cell type and time point are not known. In DNA, the CDR3 is TGTGCCAGCAGCACGAGCGGGGGGTCCTACAATGAGCAGTTCTTC. Its protein is CASSTSGGSYNEQFF.